This TCR beta chain emerged from a study of blood T cell repertoires in COVID-19. Study-wide background: Italy, Spain and the United States were the sources of the convalescent and acute COVID-19 samples.

The method was immunoSEQ multiplex PCR; TCRdb's version includes in-frame clones alone and lacks a portion of them. The sample has 50,000 to 70,000 clones; about 93% are singletons. This CDR3 spans 15 amino acids. CDR1 and CDR2 from the germline V gene are MNHEY and SMNVEV (reference sequence). Unmatched junction bases numbered 5, after V lost 8 bases and J lost 0 bases. The sequencing sample was made of peripheral blood. This TCR was sampled from a woman over 75 with active COVID-19. The chain recombines TRBV27 with TRBJ2-1; 9 nucleotides align to TRBD2. CDR3 region: CASRPSGVSYNEQFF. In nucleotides, the CDR3 is TGTGCCAGCCGTCCTAGCGGGGTCTCCTACAATGAGCAGTTCTTC.